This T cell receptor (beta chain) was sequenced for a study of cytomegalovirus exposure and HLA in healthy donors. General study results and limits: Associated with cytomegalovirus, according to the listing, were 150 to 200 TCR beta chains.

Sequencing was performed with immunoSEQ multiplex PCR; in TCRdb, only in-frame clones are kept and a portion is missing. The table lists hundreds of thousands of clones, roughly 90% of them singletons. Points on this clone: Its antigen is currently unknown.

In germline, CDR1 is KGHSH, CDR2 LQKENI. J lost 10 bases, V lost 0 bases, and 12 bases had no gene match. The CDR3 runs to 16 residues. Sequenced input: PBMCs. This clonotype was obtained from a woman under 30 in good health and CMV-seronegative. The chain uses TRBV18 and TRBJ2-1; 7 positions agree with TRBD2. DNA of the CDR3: TGTGCCAGCTCACCACCTTCGAGCGGGGCCCGAAAGGAGCAGTTCTTC. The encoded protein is CASSPPSSGARKEQFF.